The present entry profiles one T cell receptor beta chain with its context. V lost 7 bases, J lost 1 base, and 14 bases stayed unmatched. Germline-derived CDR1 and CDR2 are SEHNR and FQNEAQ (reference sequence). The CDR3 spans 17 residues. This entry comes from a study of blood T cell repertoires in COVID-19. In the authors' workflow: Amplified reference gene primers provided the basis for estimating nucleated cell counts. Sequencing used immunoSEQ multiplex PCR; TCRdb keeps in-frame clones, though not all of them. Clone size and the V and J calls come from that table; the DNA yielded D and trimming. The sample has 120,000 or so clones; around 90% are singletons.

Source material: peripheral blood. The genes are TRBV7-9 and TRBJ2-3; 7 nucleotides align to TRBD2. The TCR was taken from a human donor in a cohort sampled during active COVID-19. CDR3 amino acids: CASTPSHGGKGTDTQYF. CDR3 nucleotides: TGTGCCAGCACCCCCAGCCACGGGGGGAAAGGCACAGATACGCAGTATTTT.